One T cell receptor (beta chain) is described in this entry. The target antigen is unknown. The data were produced by immunoSEQ multiplex PCR, yet TCRdb's version contains in-frame clones alone and is incomplete. The sample yields 200,000 or so clones, 70% to 85% seen once. This entry is derived from a study of cytomegalovirus exposure and HLA in healthy donors. General study findings and limits: Among TCR sequences, most were rare, though some public TCRs appeared in many donors.

The CDR3 has 11 residues. CDR1 is MNHEY, CDR2 SMNVEV, per germline (reference sequence). Trimming took 1 base from V and 15 from J, leaving 10 bases between them. The donors were members of the validation cohort, which comprised 90 to 150 subjects and was separate from the first cohort of fewer than 700 subjects. This chain uses TRBV27 with TRBJ2-1; possibly TRBD1 for D (6 bases). The sample comprised PBMCs. This receptor was obtained from a woman aged 25-40 years in good health and CMV-seropositive. The CDR3 sequence: CASSLYGTWFF. For the CDR3, the DNA is TGTGCCAGCAGTTTATACGGGACATGGTTCTTC.